Below, 31 T cell receptor beta chains from the same sample are listed, as sequenced in a study of cytomegalovirus exposure and HLA in healthy donors. The PCR had 60 Vbeta and 13 Jbeta primers. This table comes from immunoSEQ multiplex PCR, and its TCRdb copy is limited to in-frame clones, with some not included. The table records more than 85,000 clones, around 70% of them present only once. Material: PBMCs. The receptors originated from a woman between 45 and 65 years old in good health and CMV-seropositive.

The chain couples TRBV10-3 to TRBJ2-3; tentatively, D is TRBD1 (5 bases). The CDR3 runs to 12 residues. Germline CDR1 and CDR2: ENHRY and SYGVKD. Trimming removed 10 bases from V and 6 bases from J, with 14 bases in between. CDR3 region: CATSGPQDTQYF. The CDR3 region has the DNA TGTGCCACATCAGGGCCCCAGGATACGCAGTATTTT.

To note about this clone: One end of the junction varies from germline; a read error may be responsible. This chain links TRBV28 with TRBJ2-7, with 8 bases lining up with TRBD1. CDR1 and CDR2 (germline): MDHEN, SYDVKM. The CDR3 has 14 residues. CDR3 sequence reads: CASSLDPPQGALDF. The CDR3 DNA reads TGTGCCAGCAGTTTGGACCCTCCCCAGGGGGCATTGGACTTC.

This clone was counted a few times. This chain joins TRBV4-3 and TRBJ1-4; 9 bases match TRBD1. The CDR3 is 15 residues long. Germline V gene data show CDR1 as LGHNA and CDR2 as YSLEER. The ends lost 3 bases at V and 4 bases at J; junction bases unmatched: 3. CDR3 loop: CASSQADRGNEKLFF. CDR3 nucleotide sequence: TGCGCCAGCAGCCAGGCGGACAGGGGTAATGAAAAACTGTTTTTT.

This sequence joins TRBV4-2 and TRBJ1-2, with 9 bases fitting TRBD1. The CDR3 loop spans 18 amino acids. With V trimmed by 3 bases and J by 0 bases, 11 bases remained unmatched. The germline V gene encodes CDR1 LGHNA and CDR2 YNFKEQ. CDR3 DNA: TGTGCCAGCAGCCAGTTCACAGGGGGCGAGTTTCCTAACTATGGCTACACCTTC. Its protein is CASSQFTGGEFPNYGYTF.

V is TRBV28 and J is TRBJ1-1; 7 bases are a match to TRBD1. Germline lookup yields CDR1 MDHEN and CDR2 SYDVKM. V lost 6 bases and J lost 3; bases outside the gene matches: 4. The CDR3 contains 13 residues. The CDR3 nucleotides read TGTGCCAGCAGCCCCGGGACAGACACTGAAGCTTTCTTT. This codes for CASSPGTDTEAFF.

This clone occurred a few times. This chain connects TRBV19 to TRBJ2-2, with 7 nucleotides matching TRBD2. CDR3 size: 17 residues. With V trimmed by 0 bases and J by 7 bases, 11 bases remained unmatched. Germline V gene lookup returns CDR1 LNHDA and CDR2 SQIVND (reference sequence). In DNA, the CDR3 is TGTGCCAGTAGTATAGATCGACCCGGGAGGAACGGCGGGGAGCTGTTTTTT. Translated: CASSIDRPGRNGGELFF.

The genes are TRBV27 and TRBJ2-4, with 8 bases lining up with TRBD2. Trimming took 7 bases from V and 11 from J; bases not matched to a gene: 10. Germline CDR1 and CDR2: MNHEY and SMNVEV (reference sequence). This CDR3 comprises 13 residues. CDR3 protein: CASTESGGLVQYF. The DNA for the CDR3 is TGTGCCAGCACAGAATCGGGAGGGCTAGTTCAGTACTTC.

The CDR3 loop is CASSFLAGYSQAVQYF. CDR3 coding DNA: TGTGCCAGCAGCTTTCTAGCGGGCTACTCCCAAGCGGTTCAGTACTTC. The genes are TRBV7-2 and TRBJ2-4; 8 nucleotides agree with TRBD2. The V and J ends lost 3 bases and 11 bases, in that order; junction bases with no gene match: 15. The CDR3 length is 16 residues. Germline V CDR1 and CDR2: SGHTA, FQGNSA.

The chain is built from TRBV19 and TRBJ2-5, with 10 bases matching TRBD2. This CDR3 region has 16 residues. Germline-derived CDR1 and CDR2 are LNHDA and SQIVND (reference sequence). V was pared by 5 bases and J by 0 bases, with 6 bases of the junction left unmatched. The CDR3: CASSPGLAPDQETQYF. In DNA, the CDR3 is TGTGCCAGTAGTCCGGGACTAGCGCCCGACCAAGAGACCCAGTACTTC.

This clone was found a few times. This chain joins TRBV5-1 and TRBJ2-2, with D hard to call. The CDR3 spans 14 residues. The V and J ends lost 0 bases and 1 base respectively, with 4 bases between them. From germline, CDR1 is SGHRS and CDR2 YFSETQ. This CDR3 is CASSLAGNTGELFF. Here the CDR3 DNA reads TGCGCCAGCAGCTTGGCGGGGAACACCGGGGAGCTGTTTTTT.

The rearrangement uses TRBV5-1 and TRBJ2-5; 9 nucleotides align to TRBD1. The junction had 2 bases not matched to a gene; V was cut back by 5 bases and J by 0 bases. The CDR3 consists of 14 residues. Germline CDR1 SGHRS, CDR2 YFSETQ. CDR3 residues: CASRQGANQETQYF. Written as DNA, the CDR3 is TGCGCCAGCAGACAGGGGGCTAACCAAGAGACCCAGTACTTC.

V gene TRBV7-3 combines with J gene TRBJ2-1, with 10 bases fitting TRBD1. V shed 5 bases, J shed 7 bases, and the junction held 8 bases outside the gene matches. The CDR3 is 15 amino acids. CDR1 and CDR2 (germline): SGHTA, FQGTGA. The CDR3 loop is CASSPGQGGTNEQFF. In DNA form, the CDR3 reads TGTGCCAGCAGCCCTGGACAGGGGGGGACGAATGAGCAGTTCTTC.

This rearrangement joins TRBV15 to TRBJ2-2; D uncertain. V was shortened by 0 bases and J by 6 bases, with 5 bases between the two germline ends. This CDR3 has 13 amino acids. Looked up from germline, CDR1 is LNHNV and CDR2 is YYDKDF (reference sequence). CDR3 nucleotide sequence: TGTGCCACCAGCAGAGATCGAGCCGGGGAGCTGTTTTTT. Translated: CATSRDRAGELFF.

The chain combines TRBV6-4 with TRBJ1-2; D gene ambiguous. Germline V gene lookup returns CDR1 MRHNA and CDR2 SNTAGT. CDR3 length: 21 residues. V lost 0 bases, J lost 4 bases, and 30 bases lay in between. DNA of the CDR3: TGTGCCAGCAGTGACTCACGGCAAATTAAATGGTGGCCTAGGGAGTCCTATGGCTACACCTTC. Its translation: CASSDSRQIKWWPRESYGYTF.

The V call is TRBV30, the J call TRBJ1-3; D gene uncertain. Trimming removed 7 bases from V and 2 bases from J, with 15 bases in between. The CDR3 extends over 14 amino acids. Per germline, CDR1 GTSNPN and CDR2 SVGIG (reference sequence). The CDR3 protein is CALEGNSAGNTIYF. The CDR3 nucleotides read TGTGCCTTGGAGGGTAATTCCGCTGGAAACACCATATATTTT.

This clone was observed a handful of times. The rearrangement links TRBV6-6 to TRBJ1-1; D remains ambiguous. V was cut by 0 bases and J by 1 base, with 12 bases left in between. The CDR3 sequence is 16 residues long. Germline V gene data show CDR1 as MNHNY and CDR2 as SVGAGI (reference sequence). The chain's CDR3 is CASSYSLMHTNTEAFF. As DNA, the CDR3 is TGTGCCAGCAGTTACTCCCTGATGCACACGAACACTGAAGCTTTCTTT.

This chain links TRBV29-1 with TRBJ2-2; TRBD1 agrees at 7 bases. CDR3 length: 14 amino acids. Germline-derived CDR1 and CDR2 are SQVTM and ANQGSEA. With V trimmed by 5 bases and J by 0 bases, 3 bases remained unmatched. The CDR3 DNA follows: TGCAGCGTTTCACAGGGGACGAACACCGGGGAGCTGTTTTTT. Encoded protein: CSVSQGTNTGELFF.

This clone was seen only a few times. This chain uses TRBV15 with TRBJ2-1; 8 bases fit TRBD1. The CDR3 spans 13 residues. The V gene's germline CDR1 is LNHNV and CDR2 YYDKDF (reference sequence). J gave up 4 bases and V 5 bases, and 1 base lay outside the gene matches. The CDR3 here is CATSWDRYNEQFF. In nucleotides, the CDR3 is TGTGCCACCAGCTGGGACAGGTACAATGAGCAGTTCTTC.

The rearrangement uses TRBV28 and TRBJ1-2; tentatively, D is TRBD1 (6 bases). Germline CDR1 reads MDHEN; CDR2 reads SYDVKM. The CDR3 is 14 residues long. V was clipped by 5 bases and J by 5 bases, with 15 bases between them. The CDR3 DNA follows: TGTGCCAGCAGTCGCCAGGGACAAATTTATGGCTACACCTTC. Its protein product is CASSRQGQIYGYTF.

The count of this clone is one. CDR3 protein: CAISEFLADYNEQFF. CDR3 coding DNA: TGTGCCATCAGTGAGTTCTTAGCGGACTACAATGAGCAGTTCTTC. The chain combines TRBV10-3 with TRBJ2-1; TRBD2 might be the D (6 bases). The CDR3 loop spans 15 amino acids. The germline CDR1 and CDR2 sequences are ENHRY and SYGVKD. V shed 1 base and J shed 3 bases, with 10 bases lying between them.

V usage is TRBV2 and J usage is TRBJ1-1, with TRBD1 matching 7 bases. Trimming removed 8 bases from V and 0 bases from J; junction bases left unmatched: 6. This CDR3 region has 14 residues. CDR1 is SNHLY and CDR2 is FYNNEI in the germline V gene. The CDR3 nucleotides read TGTGCCAGCGACTGGACAGGCCTGAACACTGAAGCTTTCTTT. As protein: CASDWTGLNTEAFF. The variable domain in full, with the rest retrieved from reference TRBV2 and TRBJ1-1, is EPEVTQTPSHQVTQMGQEVILRCVPISNHLYFYWYRQILGQKVEFLVSFYNNEISEKSEIFDDQFSVERPDGSNFTLKIRSTKLEDSAMYFCASDWTGLNTEAFFGQGTRLTVV.

The chain couples TRBV10-3 to TRBJ2-7; no reliable D call. CDR1 and CDR2 from the germline V gene are ENHRY and SYGVKD. This CDR3 region has 12 residues. V shed 4 bases and J shed 3 bases, with 7 bases lying between them. CDR3 nucleotide sequence: TGTGCCATCAGTGCGGGTGACTACGAGCAGTACTTC. Protein: CAISAGDYEQYF.

The V call is TRBV18, the J call TRBJ2-7; D perhaps matches TRBD2 (6 bases). Germline-derived CDR1 and CDR2 are KGHSH and LQKENI. The V gene lost 3 bases and the J gene lost 3 bases, with 12 bases spanning the gap. The CDR3 is 14 amino acids. Here the CDR3 DNA reads TGTGCCAGCTCACCGGGGGGAAGGAACTACGAGCAGTACTTC. Translated, it gives CASSPGGRNYEQYF.

This clone was detected only a few times. CDR3 sequence reads: CASSLYLGQLSTDTQYF. The DNA of the CDR3 is TGTGCCAGCAGTTTATATCTGGGACAACTGAGCACAGATACGCAGTATTTT. This chain connects TRBV27 to TRBJ2-3; possibly TRBD1 for D (6 bases). Germline V gives CDR1 MNHEY, CDR2 SMNVEV (reference sequence). Deletions cut 1 base from V and 0 bases from J, with 14 bases between. CDR3 length equals 17 residues.

CDR3 DNA sequence: TGTGCCAGCAGCTTAAGGCGACAGGGGGTAAAGGGTATCGAGCAGTACTTC. Protein product: CASSLRRQGVKGIEQYF. The rearrangement uses TRBV7-8 and TRBJ2-7, with TRBD1 identical over 9 bases. Germline V gene lookup returns CDR1 SGHVS and CDR2 FQNEAQ. This CDR3 is built from 17 residues. With 2 bases clipped from V and 6 bases from J, the junction kept 14 bases outside the gene matches.

This clone appeared a single time. The genes are TRBV6-5 and TRBJ2-7, with D perhaps TRBD1 (6 bases). Trimming took 6 bases from V and 0 from J, leaving 15 bases between them. The CDR3 loop spans 15 amino acids. CDR1 and CDR2 (germline): MNHEY, SVGAGI. CDR3 nucleotides: TGTGCCAGCAGACTCAGGGGTTCCCTCTCCTACGAGCAGTACTTC. It encodes CASRLRGSLSYEQYF.

This clone was observed a few times. This rearrangement joins TRBV19 to TRBJ2-7, with TRBD1 matching over 10 bases. The germline V gene encodes CDR1 LNHDA and CDR2 SQIVND (reference sequence). The CDR3 consists of 14 residues. V shed 5 bases, J shed 4 bases, and the junction held 5 bases outside the gene matches. The CDR3 nucleotides are TGTGCCAGTAGTGCACCGGGACAGGGGTACGAGCAGTACTTC. Its translation: CASSAPGQGYEQYF.

This clone was recorded only once. The gene calls are TRBV7-2 and TRBJ2-7; 8 bases match TRBD1. CDR3 length: 15 residues. Trimming at V came to 1 base and at J to 4 bases, leaving 6 bases not matched to a gene. Per germline, CDR1 SGHTA and CDR2 FQGNSA. CDR3 in DNA: TGTGCCAGCAGCTTAGACAGGGGGGCCTCTTACGAGCAGTACTTC. Its translation is CASSLDRGASYEQYF.

The chain carries TRBV11-2 and TRBJ1-2, with D unclear. Germline lookup yields CDR1 SGHAT and CDR2 FQNNGV. Trimming pared 0 bases from V and 4 bases from J, leaving 6 bases between. There are 13 residues in the CDR3. CDR3 in DNA: TGTGCCAGCAGCTTAGATCCCAGCTATGGCTACACCTTC. Amino acids: CASSLDPSYGYTF.

The J gene is TRBJ2-5, the V gene TRBV6-1; tentatively, D is TRBD1 (8 bases). V lost 6 bases and J lost 2, with 16 bases in between. Germline CDR1 MNHNS, CDR2 SASEGT. CDR3 length: 15 residues. The CDR3 sequence is CASRLQGGAQETQYF. DNA of the CDR3: TGTGCCAGCAGGCTACAGGGGGGGGCACAAGAGACCCAGTACTTC.

Written as DNA, the CDR3 is TGTGCCAGCAGTATCCAGGAGCAGTACTTC. This gives the protein CASSIQEQYF. The chain recombines TRBV28 with TRBJ2-7, with D uncertain. Trimming pared 5 bases from V and 7 bases from J, leaving 6 bases between. This CDR3 has 10 amino acids. Germline V gives CDR1 MDHEN, CDR2 SYDVKM.